What follows are 5 T cell receptor beta chains derived from one specimen sequenced in a study of cytomegalovirus exposure and HLA in healthy donors. PCR primers comprised 60 Vbeta and 13 Jbeta primers. Some clones are missing from TCRdb's copy, which holds only in-frame ones; the method was immunoSEQ multiplex PCR. The table includes over 120,000 clones, 70% detected once. Sequencing used PBMCs. The receptors shown here come from a woman in her fifties or sixties in good health and CMV-seropositive.

V gene TRBV10-3 combines with J gene TRBJ1-1, with 7 bases aligning to TRBD1. Unmatched junction bases numbered 7, after V lost 11 bases and J lost 1 base. This CDR3 contains 13 residues. Germline V gene sequence: CDR1 ENHRY, CDR2 SYGVKD. CDR3 region: CAGSGQTNTEAFF. The DNA for the CDR3 is TGTGCCGGGTCGGGACAGACGAACACTGAAGCTTTCTTT.

This sequence joins TRBV28 and TRBJ1-5; the D gene is possibly TRBD1 (5 bases). CDR1 and CDR2 from the germline V gene are MDHEN and SYDVKM. This CDR3 is built from 15 residues. V was clipped by 4 bases and J by 9 bases, with 19 bases between them. The CDR3 here is CASSYPGTGGWPQHF. The CDR3 bases are TGTGCCAGCAGTTACCCAGGGACGGGGGGATGGCCCCAGCATTTT.

The rearrangement joins TRBV7-7 to TRBJ2-7, with TRBD1 matching 7 bases. Germline CDR1 reads SSHAT; CDR2 reads FNYEAQ (reference sequence). V gave up 5 bases and J gave up 7 bases; unmatched junction bases: 17. The CDR3 contains 16 residues. The CDR3 DNA follows: TGTGCCAGCAGCCTCCACCCGGGGACAGAAGCTGGGGAGCAGTACTTC. Its translation: CASSLHPGTEAGEQYF.

This clone was observed once. This sequence joins TRBV19 and TRBJ1-2, with 9 positions matching TRBD1. Losses at the gene ends were 9 bases for V and 8 bases for J; bases not matched to a gene: 16. The length of the CDR3 is 15 residues. Germline CDR1 and CDR2: LNHDA and SQIVND (reference sequence). CDR3 amino acids: CASINPGQGSRGYTF. Written as DNA, the CDR3 is TGTGCCAGCATAAACCCGGGACAGGGAAGTCGAGGCTACACCTTC.

As regards this clone: Other DNA sequences in this sample translate to the same CDR3. The chain combines TRBV18 with TRBJ1-4, with D unresolved. Trimming took 3 bases from V and 4 from J, leaving 6 bases between them. Germline CDR1 reads KGHSH; CDR2 reads LQKENI. The CDR3 is 13 amino acids. The CDR3 nucleotides read TGTGCCAGCTCACCGGGCCGTAATGAAAAACTGTTTTTT. It specifies CASSPGRNEKLFF.